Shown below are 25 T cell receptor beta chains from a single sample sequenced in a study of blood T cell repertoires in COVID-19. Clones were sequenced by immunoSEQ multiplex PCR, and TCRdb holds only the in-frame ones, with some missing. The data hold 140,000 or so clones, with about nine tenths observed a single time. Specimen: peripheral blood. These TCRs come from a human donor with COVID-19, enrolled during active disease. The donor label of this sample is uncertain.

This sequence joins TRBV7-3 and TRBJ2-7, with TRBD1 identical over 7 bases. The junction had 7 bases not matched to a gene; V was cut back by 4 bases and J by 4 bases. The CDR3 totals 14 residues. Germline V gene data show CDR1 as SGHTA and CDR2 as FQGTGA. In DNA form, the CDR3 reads TGTGCCAGCAGCTATCGACAGGGTAATTACGAGCAGTACTTC. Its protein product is CASSYRQGNYEQYF.

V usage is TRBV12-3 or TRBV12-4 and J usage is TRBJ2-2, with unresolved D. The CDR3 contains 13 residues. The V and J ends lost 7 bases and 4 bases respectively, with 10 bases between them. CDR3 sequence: CASNPVPTGELFF. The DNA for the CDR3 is TGTGCCAGCAACCCGGTCCCCACCGGGGAGCTGTTTTTT.

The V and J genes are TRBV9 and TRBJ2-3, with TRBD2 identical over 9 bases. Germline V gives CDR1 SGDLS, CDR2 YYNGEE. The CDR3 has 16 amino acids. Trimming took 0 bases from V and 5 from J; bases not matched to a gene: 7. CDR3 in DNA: TGTGCCAGCAGCGTAGGAGTAGCGGGAGCCGGAGATACGCAGTATTTT. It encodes CASSVGVAGAGDTQYF.

The CDR3 nucleotides read TGTGCCAGCAGCAAAGCGCGGGGGAACACTGAAGCTTTCTTT. Translating it yields CASSKARGNTEAFF. The rearrangement uses TRBV21-1 and TRBJ1-1. TRBV21-1 is a pseudogene. This CDR3 is 14 amino acids long.

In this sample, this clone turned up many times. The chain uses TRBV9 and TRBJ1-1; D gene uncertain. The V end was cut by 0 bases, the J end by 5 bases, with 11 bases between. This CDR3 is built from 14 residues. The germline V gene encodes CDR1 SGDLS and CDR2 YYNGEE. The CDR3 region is CASSVGNVATEAFF. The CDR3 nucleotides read TGTGCCAGCAGCGTAGGTAACGTTGCGACTGAAGCTTTCTTT.

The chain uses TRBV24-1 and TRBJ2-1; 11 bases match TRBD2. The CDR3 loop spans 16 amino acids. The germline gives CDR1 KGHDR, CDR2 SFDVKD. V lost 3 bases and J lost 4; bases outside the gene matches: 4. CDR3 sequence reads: CATSDPTSGRYNEQFF. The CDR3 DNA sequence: TGTGCCACCAGTGATCCCACTAGCGGGAGATACAATGAGCAGTTCTTC.

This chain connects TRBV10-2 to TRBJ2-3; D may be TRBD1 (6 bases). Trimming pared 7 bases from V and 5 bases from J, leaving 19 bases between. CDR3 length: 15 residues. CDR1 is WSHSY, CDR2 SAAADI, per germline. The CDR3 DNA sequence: TGCGCCAGCAACGAAAGGGTCGCAGGGGAAGATACGCAGTATTTT. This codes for CASNERVAGEDTQYF.

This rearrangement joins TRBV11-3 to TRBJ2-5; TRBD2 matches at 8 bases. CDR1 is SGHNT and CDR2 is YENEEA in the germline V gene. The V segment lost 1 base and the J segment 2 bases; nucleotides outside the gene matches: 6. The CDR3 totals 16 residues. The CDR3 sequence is CASSLGVGGGQETQYF. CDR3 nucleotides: TGTGCCAGCAGCTTAGGGGTGGGCGGGGGGCAAGAGACCCAGTACTTC.

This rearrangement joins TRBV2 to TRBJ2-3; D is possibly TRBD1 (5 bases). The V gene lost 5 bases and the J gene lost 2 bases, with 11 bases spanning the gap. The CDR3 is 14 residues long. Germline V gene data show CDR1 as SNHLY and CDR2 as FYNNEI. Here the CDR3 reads CASSLGLPTDTQYF. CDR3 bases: TGTGCCAGCAGTTTGGGGCTCCCCACAGATACGCAGTATTTT.

The CDR3: CASSGTSGGTDTQYF. For the CDR3, the DNA is TGCGCCAGCAGCGGAACTAGCGGGGGCACAGATACGCAGTATTTT. J is TRBJ2-3 and V is TRBV5-1, with TRBD2 identical over 10 bases. The CDR3 length is 15 residues. The junction had 3 bases not matched to a gene; V was cut back by 4 bases and J by 1 base. In germline, CDR1 is SGHRS, CDR2 YFSETQ.

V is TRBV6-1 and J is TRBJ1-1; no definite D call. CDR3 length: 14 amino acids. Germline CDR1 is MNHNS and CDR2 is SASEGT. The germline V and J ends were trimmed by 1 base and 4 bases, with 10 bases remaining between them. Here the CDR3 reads CASSEGSGGTEAFF. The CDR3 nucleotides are TGTGCCAGCAGTGAAGGCAGCGGCGGCACTGAAGCTTTCTTT.

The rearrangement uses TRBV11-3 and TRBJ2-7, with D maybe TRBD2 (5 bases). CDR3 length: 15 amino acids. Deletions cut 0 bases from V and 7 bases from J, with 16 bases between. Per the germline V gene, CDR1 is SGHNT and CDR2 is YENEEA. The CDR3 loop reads CASSLDPGTTGEQYF. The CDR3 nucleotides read TGTGCCAGCAGCTTAGACCCAGGAACTACGGGGGAGCAGTACTTC.

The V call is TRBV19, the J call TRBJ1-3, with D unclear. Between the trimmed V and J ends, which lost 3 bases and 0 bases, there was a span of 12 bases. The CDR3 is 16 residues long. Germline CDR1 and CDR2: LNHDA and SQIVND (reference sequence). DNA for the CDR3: TGTGCCAGTAGTATCAGCGGGCAGTTCTCTGGAAACACCATATATTTT. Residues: CASSISGQFSGNTIYF.

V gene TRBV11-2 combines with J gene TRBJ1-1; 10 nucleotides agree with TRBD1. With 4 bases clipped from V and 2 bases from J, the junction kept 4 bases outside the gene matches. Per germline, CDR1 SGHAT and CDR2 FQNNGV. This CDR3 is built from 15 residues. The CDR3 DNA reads TGTGCCAGCAGCTCCCGGGACAGGGGAAACACTGAAGCTTTCTTT. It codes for CASSSRDRGNTEAFF.

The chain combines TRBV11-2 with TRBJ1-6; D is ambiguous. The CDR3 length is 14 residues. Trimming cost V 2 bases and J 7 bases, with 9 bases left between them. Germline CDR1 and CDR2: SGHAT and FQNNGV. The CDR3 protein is CASSLSRGNSPLHF. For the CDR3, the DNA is TGTGCCAGCAGCTTATCCCGGGGAAATTCACCCCTCCACTTT.

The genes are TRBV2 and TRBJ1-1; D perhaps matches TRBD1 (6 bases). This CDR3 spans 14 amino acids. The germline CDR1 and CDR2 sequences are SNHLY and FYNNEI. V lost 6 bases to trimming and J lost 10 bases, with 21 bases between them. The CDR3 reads CASRAKYQGIRAFF. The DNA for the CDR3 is TGTGCCAGCAGGGCAAAATACCAGGGGATAAGAGCTTTCTTT.

This CDR3 is CASSLLQGPETQYF. Here the CDR3 DNA reads TGCGCCAGCAGCTTGTTGCAGGGGCCTGAGACCCAGTACTTC. V usage is TRBV5-1 and J usage is TRBJ2-5; a possible D gene is TRBD1 (6 bases). V lost 1 base and J 5 bases, leaving 12 bases between the germline ends. This CDR3 has 14 amino acids. Per germline, CDR1 SGHRS and CDR2 YFSETQ.

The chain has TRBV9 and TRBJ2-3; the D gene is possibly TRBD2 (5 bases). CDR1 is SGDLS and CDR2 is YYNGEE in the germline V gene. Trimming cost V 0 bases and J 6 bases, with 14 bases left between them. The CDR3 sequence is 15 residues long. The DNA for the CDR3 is TGTGCCAGCAGCGTAGAGCCCACTCAGCGGGATACGCAGTATTTT. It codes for CASSVEPTQRDTQYF.

The CDR3 DNA is TGTGCCAGTAGCCGGACAGGTATCTCCCAGGCTTTCTTT. This codes for CASSRTGISQAFF. V gene TRBV19 combines with J gene TRBJ1-1; 7 bases map to TRBD1. Losses at the gene ends were 6 bases for V and 11 bases for J; bases not matched to a gene: 12. Germline-derived CDR1 and CDR2 are LNHDA and SQIVND (reference sequence). The CDR3 totals 13 residues.

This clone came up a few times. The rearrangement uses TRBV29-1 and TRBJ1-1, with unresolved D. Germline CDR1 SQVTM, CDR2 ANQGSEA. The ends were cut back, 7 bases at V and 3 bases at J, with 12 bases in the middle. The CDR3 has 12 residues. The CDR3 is CSGGGWDTEAFF. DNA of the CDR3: TGCAGCGGAGGAGGGTGGGACACTGAAGCTTTCTTT. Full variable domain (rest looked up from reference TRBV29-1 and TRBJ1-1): SAVISQKPSRDICQRGTSLTIQCQVDSQVTMMFWYRQQPGQSLTLIATANQGSEATYESGFVIDKFPISRPNLTFSTLTVSNMSPEDSSIYLCSGGGWDTEAFFGQGTRLTVV.

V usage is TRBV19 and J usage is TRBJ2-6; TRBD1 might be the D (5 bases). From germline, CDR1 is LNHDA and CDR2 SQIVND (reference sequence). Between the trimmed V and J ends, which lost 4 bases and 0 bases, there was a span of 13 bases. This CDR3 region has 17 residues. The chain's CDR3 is CASSSAGIISGANVLTF. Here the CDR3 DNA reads TGTGCCAGTAGTAGTGCAGGGATTATCTCTGGGGCCAACGTCCTGACTTTC.

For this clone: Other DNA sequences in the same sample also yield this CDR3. The CDR3 region has the DNA TGTGCCAGTAGTAGGGACAGGGGAACGGATACGCAGTATTTT. Translating gives CASSRDRGTDTQYF. V gene TRBV19 combines with J gene TRBJ2-3; 10 nucleotides line up with TRBD1. The CDR3 sequence is 14 residues long. Germline assignment: CDR1 LNHDA and CDR2 SQIVND (reference sequence). The ends lost 4 bases at V and 6 bases at J; junction bases unmatched: 4.

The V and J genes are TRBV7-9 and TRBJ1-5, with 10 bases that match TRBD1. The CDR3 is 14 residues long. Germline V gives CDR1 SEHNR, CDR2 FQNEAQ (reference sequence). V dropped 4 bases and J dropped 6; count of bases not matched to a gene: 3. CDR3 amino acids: CASSSDRGFQPQHF. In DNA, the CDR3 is TGTGCCAGCAGCTCGGACAGGGGGTTTCAGCCCCAGCATTTT.

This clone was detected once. CDR3 residues: CASSGVQGRYEQYF. The CDR3 DNA follows: TGTGCCAGCAGTGGCGTACAGGGAAGGTACGAGCAGTACTTC. The genes are TRBV2 and TRBJ2-7, with D perhaps TRBD1 (6 bases). CDR3 size: 14 residues. Germline values: CDR1 SNHLY, CDR2 FYNNEI. Trimming stripped 4 bases from V and 4 bases from J, with 14 bases between. The full variable domain, rest sourced from reference TRBV2 and TRBJ2-7, is EPEVTQTPSHQVTQMGQEVILRCVPISNHLYFYWYRQILGQKVEFLVSFYNNEISEKSEIFDDQFSVERPDGSNFTLKIRSTKLEDSAMYFCASSGVQGRYEQYFGPGTRLTVT.

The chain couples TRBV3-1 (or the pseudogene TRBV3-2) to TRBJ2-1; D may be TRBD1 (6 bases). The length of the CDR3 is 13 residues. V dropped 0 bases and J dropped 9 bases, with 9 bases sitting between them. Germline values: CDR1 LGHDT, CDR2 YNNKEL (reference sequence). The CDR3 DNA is TGTGCCAGCAGCCAAGACTTAGGGGGTGAGCAGTTCTTC. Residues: CASSQDLGGEQFF.